This entry features one TCR beta chain sequence. V gave up 1 base and J gave up 3 bases; unmatched junction bases: 4. CDR1 is LNHNV and CDR2 is YYDKDF in the germline V gene (reference sequence). The CDR3 covers 16 residues. The data are from a study of blood T cell repertoires in COVID-19. Data came from immunoSEQ multiplex PCR; TCRdb stores just in-frame clones and leaves some out. The sample yields more than 100,000 clones, 65% to 90% seen once. The rearrangement joins TRBV15 to TRBJ1-3; TRBD1 aligns across 9 bases. The sequencing input was peripheral blood. The receptor was isolated from an older man with acute or convalescent COVID-19. The CDR3 spells CATSRATGGGGNTIYF. CDR3 nucleotides: TGTGCCACCAGCAGAGCTACAGGGGGCGGTGGAAACACCATATATTTT. Looking up the rest from reference TRBV15 and TRBJ1-3 gives the full variable domain: DAMVIQNPRYQVTQFGKPVTLSCSQTLNHNVMYWYQQKSSQAPKLLFHYYDKDFNNEADTPDNFQSRRPNTSFCFLDIRSPGLGDTAMYLCATSRATGGGGNTIYFGEGSWLTVV.